The T cell receptor (beta chain) under discussion was sequenced for a study of cytomegalovirus exposure and HLA in healthy donors (dated 2017 in TCRdb). Background on the whole study: According to an earlier analysis of a few hundred of the donors, about 179 million T cells yielded 100 million or so unique TCR beta sequences and approximately 300 Gb of sequence data. An early release that covered roughly 600 HLA-typed donors contained approximately 300 gigabases of sequencing data and approximately 85 million unique TCR sequences. Among the approximately 400 genotyped donors, roughly 80% belonged to the genetic ancestry cluster associated with self-reported Caucasian donors. The study aimed to test whether signatures of past pathogen exposure could be identified by cataloging public T cell receptors. The study profiled the T cell repertoires of 500 to 800 subjects by immunosequencing and related them to cytomegalovirus serostatus. A separate validation cohort of approximately 130 different subjects was used in addition to the approximately 610-subject first cohort. To predict cytomegalovirus infection status, the study brought together high-throughput TCR immunosequencing, statistical association of individual TCRs with disease status, and machine learning. To study patterns of TCR occurrence, a later analysis re-analyzed previously published TCR beta repertoires from 600 to 750 donors and added high-resolution HLA genotyping. In the later analysis, no new phenotypic data were used to find candidate immune exposures; instead, reliance was placed on TCR beta sequences and their occurrence across donors. In an earlier analysis of 500 to 650 of the donors, high-throughput TCR beta sequencing was used to judge whether each TCR beta V gene segment behaved as functional or pseudogenic. Donor age, sex, ethnicity and CMV serostatus were compiled together with the repertoire data. A later genetic analysis took genome-wide SNP genotypes for about three fifths of the 666 donors and used that subset as a discovery cohort. Every repertoire in the discovery cohort had been generated on one and the same sequencing platform. Both class I and class II loci were covered by HLA typing, at four-digit resolution. Typing coverage varied by locus: about 620-630 donors for A, B, C, DRB1 and DQB1; approximately 520 for DQA1; nearly 610 for DPA1; 450 to 480 for DPB1. Roughly 5 DR-DQ haplotypes were handled as single units for association and clustering, since linkage in the cohort was strong. Across 398 genotyped donors of the cohort, an average of about 240,000 unique TCR beta nucleotide sequences per donor were sequenced, and approximately 19% of those sequences were non-productive. Findings and caveats that apply to the study as a whole: HLA typing was unavailable for some donors at each locus, so association tests used only the typed subset. V-gene and J-gene trimming of TCR beta chains was associated with a missense DCLRE1C variant in a later genetic analysis, and the association was replicated in an independent cohort. Presence/absence analyses assumed roughly uniform sequencing depth across donors, an assumption that may not hold. Linkage disequilibrium might explain the correlated functional status among segregating V segments, but an unknown experimental factor could not be ruled out. In the study, around 150 TCR beta chains were listed as associated with cytomegalovirus. Compared with the roughly 720-donor mean, donors in an Asian-associated ancestry cluster had fewer N-insertions in productive TCRs, according to a later genetic analysis. Three of the identified cytomegalovirus-associated TCR beta chains were confirmed in vitro to be specific for cytomegalovirus antigens. Several of the top co-occurrence clusters appeared to be linked to parvovirus B19, influenza, CMV and Epstein-Barr virus, according to a later analysis. The authors suggested that the approach could potentially be generalized to other disease states and immunological phenotypes. A cluster of highly shared sequence variants was judged likely to be a technical artifact of the sequencing pipeline. For the cohort, immune exposure information was limited to CMV serostatus. A further reported finding was that TCR beta sequences accurately predicted the HLA-A and HLA-B alleles for most subjects in the first cohort. According to a later analysis, most CMV-associated TCR beta chains appeared to be HLA-restricted, and the HLA associations seemed to be driven largely by CMV exposure. When HLA alleles, especially DR and DQ, strongly co-occurred, attributing TCR associations to individual alleles was difficult. Over 15 rarely observed V segments, including chromosome 9 orphons, were excluded from the earlier analysis of approximately 500 of the donors because counts were too low. In a later analysis, TCR association rates were found to vary across HLA loci, with the most associated TCRs seen for DRB1 alleles and the fewest for HLA-C alleles. Most TCR sequences were observed very rarely across donors, whereas some public TCRs were present in many individuals. In both the original and validation cohorts, the classifier was reported to diagnose cytomegalovirus status with high specificity and sensitivity. Some IMGT-functional V segments, including TRBV6-2 and TRBV6-3, could not be told apart with the 87-base-pair reads, so those segments were excluded. The cohort was sequenced for TCR beta chains only, and without alpha or paired-chain data the features that could be detected were limited. At a false discovery rate of 0.05, a later analysis linked some 17,000 TCR beta sequences to specific HLA alleles. An earlier analysis of approximately 570 of the donors showed that most TCR beta V segments appeared in productive rearrangements either about 87% or about 30% of the time, which broadly matched IMGT annotations. A later analysis found that HLA-associated TCR beta chains were more clonally expanded and had lower generation probabilities than equally common non-associated chains.

A note on this clone: What this receptor recognizes is not known. No base quality information exists; no much larger clone differs at one position.

Receptor libraries were prepared by the immunoSEQ multiplex PCR assay. The multiplex PCR relied on a mix of 60 forward primers for TCR Vbeta segments and 13 reverse primers for TCR Jbeta segments. Amplification of the CDR3 region of rearranged TCR beta genes was performed with a multiplex PCR assay on genomic DNA. The Illumina HiSeq System was used to sequence the amplified TCR beta libraries as 87-base-pair reads. The authors' analysis ran thus. In a later analysis, approximately 74 million unique TCR beta chains were counted across the roughly 670 repertoires, and approximately 9.9 million of these chains were shared by at least two donors. Raw reads were error-corrected and collapsed into unique sequences with a nearest-neighbor algorithm that merged closely related sequences to remove PCR and sequencing errors. To assign V, D and J gene segments, CDR3 sequences were aligned to IMGT reference sequences. For a sequence to be retained, a match of at least six nucleotides was required to both a V gene segment and a J gene segment. A rearrangement counted as productive if the CDR3 had no stop codons and remained in frame with V and J, and every other rearrangement counted as non-productive. Following IMGT convention, CDR3 was defined as the stretch from the second conserved V-encoded cysteine to the conserved J-encoded phenylalanine. The earlier analysis of about 560 of the donors excluded any sequence lacking an unambiguous match to a single V gene segment. An earlier analysis of over 450 of the donors classified V segments as functional when productive rearrangements were above 56.7% and as segregating when the standard deviation between donors was above 5%. A statistical classification framework was developed to diagnose cytomegalovirus status using the catalog of TCR beta chain sequences. A later analysis assigned V and J genes by comparing TCR nucleotide sequences with IMGT/GENE-DB human TR gene sequences. Using the TCRdist pipeline, a later analysis assigned CDR3 sequences along with most-parsimonious VDJ recombination scenarios. In a later analysis, each TCR beta chain was defined by its CDR3 amino acid sequence together with its V-gene family, and reads lacking a unique V-gene family were excluded. In a later analysis, some 600 highly shared, low-generation-probability nucleotide sequences were removed to address suspected cross-contamination and a sequencing artifact. In a later analysis, a clonal expansion index was calculated for each public chain from normalized within-repertoire ranks of inferred template counts. A later analysis computed generation probabilities with a VDJ recombination model fitted to out-of-frame rearrangements, and checked the results against IGoR. In a later analysis, hypergeometric tests were used to score TCR-TCR, TCR-HLA and TCR-CMV co-occurrence, with a repertoire-size bias correction applied to TCR pairs. A later analysis estimated false discovery rates by permuting HLA or CMV assignments 20 times. In a later analysis, co-occurring TCRs were grouped using DBSCAN, and TCRdist sequence similarity was added for clustering within HLA-allele-positive subsets. Repertoires with fewer than 30,000 or more than 120,000 public chains were left out of co-occurrence clustering, as were about five repertoires with anomalous nucleotide sharing. TCRdb carries this immuneACCESS record with in-frame sequences only. Its versions omit some clonotypes, under half of them owing to an unresolved V gene in the studies checked, with the rest unexplained. The V and J calls and clone size are taken from that table; D and trimming were inferred from the DNA. The sample yields about 82,000 clones; approximately 69% were counted once. The biggest ten clones account for 20% to 25% of the sample.

In total, 630 or so healthy bone marrow donors made up the cohort. At the time of sampling, all cohort members were nominally healthy, though unrecorded immune exposures were likely present. The donor was CMV seropositive and was included in the group of 250 to 350 seropositive cohort members. A peripheral blood sample was provided by each donor, and peripheral blood mononuclear cells were used for TCR beta sequencing. The Qiagen DNeasy Blood Extraction Kit was used to extract genomic DNA from the blood cell samples. The CDR3, from cysteine to phenylalanine, totals 15 residues. CDR3 DNA is the only sequence kept; it has 45 bases, read in frame from the first base. Clipping removes 2 bases from V and 5 bases from J, with 2 as the unmatched junction base count. The CDR1 and CDR2 encoded by the germline V gene (reference sequence) are SEHNR and FQNEAQ.

This TCR came from a woman aged 45-65 years in good health and CMV-seropositive. The sequenced sample was PBMCs. This receptor chain uses TRBV7-9 and TRBJ2-1; 11 of the junction bases match TRBD2. The DNA sequence is given as TGTGCCAGCAGCTTACTAGCGGGGGGTGACAATGAGCAGTTCTTC. It codes for CASSLLAGGDNEQFF.